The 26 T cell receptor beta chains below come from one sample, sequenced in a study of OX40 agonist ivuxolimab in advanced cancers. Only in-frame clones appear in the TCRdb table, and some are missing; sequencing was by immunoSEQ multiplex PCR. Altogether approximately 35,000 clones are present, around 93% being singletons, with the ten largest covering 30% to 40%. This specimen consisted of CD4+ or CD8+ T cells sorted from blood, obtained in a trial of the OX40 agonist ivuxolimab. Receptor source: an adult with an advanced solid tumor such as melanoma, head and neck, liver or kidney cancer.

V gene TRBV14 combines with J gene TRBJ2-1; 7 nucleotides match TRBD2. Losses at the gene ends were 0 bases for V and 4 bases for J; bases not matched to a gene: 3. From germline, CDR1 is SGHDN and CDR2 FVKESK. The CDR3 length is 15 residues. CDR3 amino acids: CASSQELAEYNEQFF. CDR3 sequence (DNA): TGTGCCAGCAGCCAAGAGCTAGCGGAGTACAATGAGCAGTTCTTC. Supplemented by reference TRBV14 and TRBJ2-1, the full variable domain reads EAGVTQFPSHSVIEKGQTVTLRCDPISGHDNLYWYRRVMGKEIKFLLHFVKESKQDESGMPNNRFLAERTGGTYSTLKVQPAELEDSGVYFCASSQELAEYNEQFFGPGTRLTVL.

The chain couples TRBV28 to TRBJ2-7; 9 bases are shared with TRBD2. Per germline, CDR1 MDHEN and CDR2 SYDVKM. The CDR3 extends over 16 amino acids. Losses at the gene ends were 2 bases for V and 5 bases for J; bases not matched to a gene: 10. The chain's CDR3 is CASSLGASGRLHEQYF. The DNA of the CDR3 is TGTGCCAGCAGTTTAGGGGCCAGCGGGAGGCTCCACGAGCAGTACTTC.

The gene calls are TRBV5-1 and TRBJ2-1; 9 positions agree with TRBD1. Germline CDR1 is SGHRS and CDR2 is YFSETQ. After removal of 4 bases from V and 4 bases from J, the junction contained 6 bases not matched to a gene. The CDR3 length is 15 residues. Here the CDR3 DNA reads TGCGCCAGCAGCGAGGACAGGGGCTTATACAATGAGCAGTTCTTC. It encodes CASSEDRGLYNEQFF.

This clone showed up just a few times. CDR3 coding DNA: TGTGCCAGTAGTATTTCGGGGATCTACAATGAGCAGTTCTTC. It yields the protein CASSISGIYNEQFF. The chain employs TRBV19 and TRBJ2-1; the D gene is possibly TRBD2 (5 bases). This CDR3 contains 14 residues. The germline V gene has CDR1 LNHDA and CDR2 SQIVND (reference sequence). Trimming pared 3 bases from V and 3 bases from J, leaving 9 bases between.

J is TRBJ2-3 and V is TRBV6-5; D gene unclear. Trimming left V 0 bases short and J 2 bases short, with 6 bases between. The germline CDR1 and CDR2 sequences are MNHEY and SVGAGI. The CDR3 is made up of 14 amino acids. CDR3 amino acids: CASSYSGSTDTQYF. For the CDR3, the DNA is TGTGCCAGCAGTTACTCGGGCTCCACAGATACGCAGTATTTT.

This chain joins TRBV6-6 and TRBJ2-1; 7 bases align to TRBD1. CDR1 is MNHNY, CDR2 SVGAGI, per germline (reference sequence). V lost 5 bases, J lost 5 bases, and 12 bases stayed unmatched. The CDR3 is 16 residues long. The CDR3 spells CASSQQGQRPNNEQFF. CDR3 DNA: TGTGCCAGCAGTCAACAGGGGCAGCGGCCCAACAATGAGCAGTTCTTC.

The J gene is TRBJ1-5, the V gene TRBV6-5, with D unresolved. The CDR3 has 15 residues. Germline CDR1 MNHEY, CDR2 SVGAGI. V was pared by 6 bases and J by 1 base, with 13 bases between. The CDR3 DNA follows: TGTGCCAGCAGCCTTGGACCTCTGAGCAATCAGCCCCAGCATTTT. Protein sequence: CASSLGPLSNQPQHF.

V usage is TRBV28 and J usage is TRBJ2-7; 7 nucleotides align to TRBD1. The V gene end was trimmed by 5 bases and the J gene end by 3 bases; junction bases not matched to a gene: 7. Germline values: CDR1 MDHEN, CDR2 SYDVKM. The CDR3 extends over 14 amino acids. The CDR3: CASSHRDSNYEQYF. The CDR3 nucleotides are TGTGCCAGCAGTCACCGGGACAGCAACTACGAGCAGTACTTC.

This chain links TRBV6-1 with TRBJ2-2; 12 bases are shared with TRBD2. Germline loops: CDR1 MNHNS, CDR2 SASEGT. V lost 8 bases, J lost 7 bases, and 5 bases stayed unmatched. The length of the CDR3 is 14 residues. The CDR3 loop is CASGTSGLGGELFF. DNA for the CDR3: TGTGCCAGCGGGACTAGCGGGCTTGGCGGGGAGCTGTTTTTT.

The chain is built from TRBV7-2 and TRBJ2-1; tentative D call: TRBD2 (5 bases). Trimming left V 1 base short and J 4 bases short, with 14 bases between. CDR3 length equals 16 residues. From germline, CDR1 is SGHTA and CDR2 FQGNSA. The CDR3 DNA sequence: TGTGCCAGCAGCTTAGACGTGCAATCGGGGTACAATGAGCAGTTCTTC. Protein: CASSLDVQSGYNEQFF. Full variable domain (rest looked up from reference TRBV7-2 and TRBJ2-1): GAGVSQSPSNKVTEKGKDVELRCDPISGHTALYWYRQSLGQGLEFLIYFQGNSAPDKSGLPSDRFSAERTGGSVSTLTIQRTQQEDSAVYLCASSLDVQSGYNEQFFGPGTRLTVL.

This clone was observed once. CDR3 nucleotides: TGTGCCAGCAGCTCCCGGGACGGAGGACTAGCGGGGGTCACAGATACGCAGTATTTT. As protein: CASSSRDGGLAGVTDTQYF. The rearrangement joins TRBV27 to TRBJ2-3; TRBD2 matches at 13 bases. Germline CDR1 is MNHEY and CDR2 is SMNVEV (reference sequence). This CDR3 is built from 19 residues. Trimming took 6 bases from V and 2 from J; bases not matched to a gene: 14.

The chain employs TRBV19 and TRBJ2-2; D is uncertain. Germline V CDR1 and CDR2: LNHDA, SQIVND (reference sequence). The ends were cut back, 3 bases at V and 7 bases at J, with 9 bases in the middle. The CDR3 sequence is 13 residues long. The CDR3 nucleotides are TGTGCCAGTAGTATTTTGGGTAACGGGGAGCTGTTTTTT. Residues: CASSILGNGELFF. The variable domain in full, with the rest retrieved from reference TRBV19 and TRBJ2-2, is DGGITQSPKYLFRKEGQNVTLSCEQNLNHDAMYWYRQDPGQGLRLIYYSQIVNDFQKGDIAEGYSVSREKKESFPLTVTSAQKNPTAFYLCASSILGNGELFFGEGSRLTVL.

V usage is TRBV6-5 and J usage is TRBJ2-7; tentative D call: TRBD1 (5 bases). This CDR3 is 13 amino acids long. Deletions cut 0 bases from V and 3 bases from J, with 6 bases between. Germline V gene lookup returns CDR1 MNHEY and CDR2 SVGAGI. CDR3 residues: CASSYSGDYEQYF. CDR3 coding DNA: TGTGCCAGCAGTTACTCAGGGGACTACGAGCAGTACTTC.

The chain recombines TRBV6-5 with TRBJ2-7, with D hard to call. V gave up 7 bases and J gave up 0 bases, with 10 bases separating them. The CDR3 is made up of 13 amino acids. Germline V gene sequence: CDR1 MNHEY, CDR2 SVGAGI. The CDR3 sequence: CASTNVGSYEQYF. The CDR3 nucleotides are TGTGCCAGCACCAATGTCGGCTCCTACGAGCAGTACTTC.

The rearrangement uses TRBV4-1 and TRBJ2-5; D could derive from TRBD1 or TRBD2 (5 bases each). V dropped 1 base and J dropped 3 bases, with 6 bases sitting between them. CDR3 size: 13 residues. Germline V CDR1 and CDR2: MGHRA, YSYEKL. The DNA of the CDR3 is TGCGCCAGCAGCCAAGTGGGGGAAGAGACCCAGTACTTC. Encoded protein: CASSQVGEETQYF.

The CDR3 loop reads CSGWQSTDTQYF. CDR3 nucleotide sequence: TGCAGCGGCTGGCAGTCCACAGATACGCAGTATTTT. This chain links TRBV29-1 with TRBJ2-3; D gene ambiguous. Trimming removed 7 bases from V and 2 bases from J, with 10 bases in between. The CDR3 extends over 12 amino acids. Germline V gene sequence: CDR1 SQVTM, CDR2 ANQGSEA.

The CDR3 spells CASTSGLVSYNEQFF. The CDR3 nucleotides are TGTGCCAGCACCTCGGGACTTGTCTCCTACAATGAGCAGTTCTTC. The chain has TRBV6-9 and TRBJ2-1; D might be TRBD2 (6 bases). CDR1 MNHGY and CDR2 SVAAGI come from the germline V gene. This CDR3 has 15 residues. Deletions cut 7 bases from V and 0 bases from J, with 13 bases between.

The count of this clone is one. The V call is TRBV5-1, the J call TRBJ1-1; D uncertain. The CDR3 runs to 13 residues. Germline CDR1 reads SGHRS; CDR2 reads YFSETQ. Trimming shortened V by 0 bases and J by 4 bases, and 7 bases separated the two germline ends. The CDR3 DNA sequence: TGCGCCAGCAGCTTGGATGCGGGCACTGAAGCTTTCTTT. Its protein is CASSLDAGTEAFF.

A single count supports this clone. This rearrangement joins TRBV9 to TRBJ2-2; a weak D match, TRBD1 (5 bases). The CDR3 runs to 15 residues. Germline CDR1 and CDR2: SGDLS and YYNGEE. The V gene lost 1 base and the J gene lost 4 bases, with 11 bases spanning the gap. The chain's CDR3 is CASSVSGHFTGELFF. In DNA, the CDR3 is TGTGCCAGCAGCGTATCTGGACACTTCACCGGGGAGCTGTTTTTT.

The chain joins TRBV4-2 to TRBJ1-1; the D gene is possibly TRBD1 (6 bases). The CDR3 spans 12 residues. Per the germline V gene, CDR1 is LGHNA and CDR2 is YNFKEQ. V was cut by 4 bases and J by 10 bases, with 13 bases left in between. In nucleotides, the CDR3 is TGTGCCAGCAGCCCGCCGCAGGGGCTAGCTTTCTTT. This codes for CASSPPQGLAFF.

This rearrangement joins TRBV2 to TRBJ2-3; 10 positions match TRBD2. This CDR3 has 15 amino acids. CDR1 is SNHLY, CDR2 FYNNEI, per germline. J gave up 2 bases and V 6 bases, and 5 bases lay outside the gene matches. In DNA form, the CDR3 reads TGTGCCAGCAGGGCCAGCGGGAGGGCCACAGATACGCAGTATTTT. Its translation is CASRASGRATDTQYF. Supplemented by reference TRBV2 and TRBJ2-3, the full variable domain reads EPEVTQTPSHQVTQMGQEVILRCVPISNHLYFYWYRQILGQKVEFLVSFYNNEISEKSEIFDDQFSVERPDGSNFTLKIRSTKLEDSAMYFCASRASGRATDTQYFGPGTRLTVL.

CDR3 loop: CASSISGGQNTEAFF. The CDR3 DNA sequence: TGTGCCAGTAGTATATCGGGCGGACAGAACACTGAAGCTTTCTTT. The genes are TRBV19 and TRBJ1-1; possible D gene TRBD1, 5 bases. The CDR3 covers 15 residues. Deletions cut 2 bases from V and 1 base from J, with 11 bases between. The germline gives CDR1 LNHDA, CDR2 SQIVND (reference sequence). Based on the CDR3 plus reference TRBV19 and TRBJ1-1, the full variable domain is DGGITQSPKYLFRKEGQNVTLSCEQNLNHDAMYWYRQDPGQGLRLIYYSQIVNDFQKGDIAEGYSVSREKKESFPLTVTSAQKNPTAFYLCASSISGGQNTEAFFGQGTRLTVV.

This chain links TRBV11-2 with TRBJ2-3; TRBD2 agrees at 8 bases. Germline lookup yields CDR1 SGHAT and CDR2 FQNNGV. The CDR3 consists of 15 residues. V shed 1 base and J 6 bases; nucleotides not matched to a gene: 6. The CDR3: CASSLVRASGDTQYF. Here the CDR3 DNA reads TGTGCCAGCAGCTTAGTAAGGGCTAGCGGGGATACGCAGTATTTT.

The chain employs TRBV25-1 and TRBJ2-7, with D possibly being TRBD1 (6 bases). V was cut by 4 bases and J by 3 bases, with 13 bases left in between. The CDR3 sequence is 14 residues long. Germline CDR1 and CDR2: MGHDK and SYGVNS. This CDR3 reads CASSADGGYYEQYF. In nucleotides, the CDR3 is TGTGCCAGCAGTGCCGATGGGGGCTACTACGAGCAGTACTTC.

The CDR3 protein is CASSEFSQGGWYEQYF. CDR3 nucleotide sequence: TGTGCCAGCAGTGAATTTTCACAGGGCGGGTGGTACGAGCAGTACTTC. The chain employs TRBV6-1 and TRBJ2-7; tentative D call: TRBD1 (6 bases). The V gene lost 2 bases and the J gene lost 4 bases, with 18 bases spanning the gap. Germline CDR1 is MNHNS and CDR2 is SASEGT. The CDR3 sequence is 16 residues long.

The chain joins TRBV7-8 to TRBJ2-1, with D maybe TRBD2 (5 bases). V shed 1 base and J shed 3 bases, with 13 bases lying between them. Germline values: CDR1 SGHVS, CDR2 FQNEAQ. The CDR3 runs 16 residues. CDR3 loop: CASSLGESGVYNEQFF. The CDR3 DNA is TGTGCCAGCAGCTTAGGTGAAAGCGGAGTCTACAATGAGCAGTTCTTC. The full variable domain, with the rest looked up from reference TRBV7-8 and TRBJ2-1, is GAGVSQSPRYKVAKRGQDVALRCDPISGHVSLFWYQQALGQGPEFLTYFQNEAQLDKSGLPSDRFFAERPEGSVSTLKIQRTQQEDSAVYLCASSLGESGVYNEQFFGPGTRLTVL.